This T cell receptor (beta chain) was observed in a study of regulatory dendritic cells for organ transplantation. General study points: Mature dendritic cells appeared to drive more memory CD8+ clonal expansion than regulatory ones.

The V end was cut by 2 bases, the J end by 6 bases, with 7 bases between. The germline V gene has CDR1 LNHNV and CDR2 YYDKDF (reference sequence). The length of the CDR3 is 13 residues. Concerning this clone: Antigen: not known.

The data were produced by immunoSEQ multiplex PCR, yet TCRdb's version contains in-frame clones alone and is incomplete. The repertoire consists of fewer than 40,000 clones, with 75% to 95% occurring once and the leading ten covering approximately 0.11%. The source is a human donor in good health. This chain joins TRBV15 and TRBJ2-2; D is unclear. The sample taken for sequencing was naive CD8+ T cells from blood. The subset here: CD45RA+ naive T cells. CDR3 loop: CATSRQSSGELFF. As DNA, the CDR3 is TGTGCCACCAGCAGACAGTCCTCCGGGGAGCTGTTTTTT.